The entry that follows covers one T cell receptor beta chain sequence. What it binds is not known. For repertoire sequencing, the TCR beta CDR3 regions were amplified from RNA transcripts. HTBI-primed RT-PCR formed the first round, and a multiplex PCR formed the second. TCRdb passed the multiplex PCR reads through MiXCR, listing each CDR3 protein once. Of around 340,000 distinct CDR3 sequences listed, about a sixth are singletons. CDR3 length: 16 amino acids. Germline V CDR1 and CDR2: SGHRS, YFSETQ. V lost 1 base, J lost 3 bases, and 13 bases lay in between. The sample originates from a study of Graves' ophthalmopathy and Graves' hyperthyroidism. General observations from the study: The model achieved approximately 71% sensitivity and roughly 79% specificity for ophthalmopathy progression.

The TCR comes from an adult man with Graves' ophthalmopathy. This chain connects TRBV5-1 to TRBJ2-2; possible D gene TRBD1, 5 bases. The specimen sequenced was peripheral blood. The CDR3 loop reads CASSLLKDSYTGELFF. In DNA, the CDR3 is TGCGCCAGCAGCTTGCTCAAAGACAGTTACACCGGGGAGCTGTTTTTT.